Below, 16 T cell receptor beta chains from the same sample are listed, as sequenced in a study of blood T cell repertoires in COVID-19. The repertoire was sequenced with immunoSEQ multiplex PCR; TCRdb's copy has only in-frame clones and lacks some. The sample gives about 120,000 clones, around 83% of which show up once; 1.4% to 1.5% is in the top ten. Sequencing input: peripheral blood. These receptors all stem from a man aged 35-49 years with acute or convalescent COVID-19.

The CDR3 reads CASSQSGTGLNSPLHF. CDR3 nucleotides: TGTGCCAGCAGCCAAAGTGGGACAGGGCTTAATTCACCCCTCCACTTT. V gene TRBV4-2 combines with J gene TRBJ1-6; TRBD1 aligns across 9 bases. Germline V gene sequence: CDR1 LGHNA, CDR2 YNFKEQ. This CDR3 spans 16 amino acids. V gave up 2 bases and J gave up 6 bases; unmatched junction bases: 5.

CDR3 sequence (DNA): TGTGCCAGCTCGGGACTAGCGGCCGGGGAGCTGTTTTTT. Its translation is CASSGLAAGELFF. The chain carries TRBV18 and TRBJ2-2, with 11 bases lining up with TRBD2. The CDR3 has 13 amino acids. J gave up 6 bases and V 6 bases, and 0 bases lay outside the gene matches. The germline V gene has CDR1 KGHSH and CDR2 LQKENI.

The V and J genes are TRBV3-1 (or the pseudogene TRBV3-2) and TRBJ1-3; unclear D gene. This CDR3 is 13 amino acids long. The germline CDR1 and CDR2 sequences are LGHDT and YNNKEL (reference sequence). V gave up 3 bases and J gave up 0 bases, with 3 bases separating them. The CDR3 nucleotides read TGTGCCAGCAGCCAGTACTCTGGAAACACCATATATTTT. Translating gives CASSQYSGNTIYF.

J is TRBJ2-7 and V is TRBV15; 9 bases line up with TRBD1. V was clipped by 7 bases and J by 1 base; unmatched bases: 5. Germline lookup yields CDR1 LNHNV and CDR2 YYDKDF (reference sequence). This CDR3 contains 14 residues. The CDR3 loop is CATKWGQGSYEQYF. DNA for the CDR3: TGTGCCACCAAGTGGGGACAGGGATCCTACGAGCAGTACTTC.

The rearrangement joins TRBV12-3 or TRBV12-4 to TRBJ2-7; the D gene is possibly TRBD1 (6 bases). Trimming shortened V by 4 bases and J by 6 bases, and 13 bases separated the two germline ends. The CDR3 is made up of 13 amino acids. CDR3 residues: CASSSQGIGEQYF. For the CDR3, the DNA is TGTGCCAGCAGTTCACAGGGAATTGGCGAGCAGTACTTC.

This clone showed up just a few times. The CDR3 DNA reads as TGTGCCAGCAGCTTAAGGAAGCAGGGGACCAATTCACCCCTCCACTTT. This encodes CASSLRKQGTNSPLHF. The V and J genes are TRBV7-9 and TRBJ1-6; tentative D call: TRBD1 (6 bases). Deletions cut 2 bases from V and 7 bases from J, with 15 bases between. Looked up from germline, CDR1 is SEHNR and CDR2 is FQNEAQ (reference sequence). This CDR3 region has 16 residues.

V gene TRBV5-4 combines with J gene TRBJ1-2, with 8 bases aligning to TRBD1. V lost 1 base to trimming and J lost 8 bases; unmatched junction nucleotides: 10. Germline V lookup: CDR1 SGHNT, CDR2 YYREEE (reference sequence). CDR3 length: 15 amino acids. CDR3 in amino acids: CASSLLRQGRRGYTF. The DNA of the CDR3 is TGTGCCAGCAGCTTGCTGCGACAGGGGAGGCGAGGCTACACCTTC.

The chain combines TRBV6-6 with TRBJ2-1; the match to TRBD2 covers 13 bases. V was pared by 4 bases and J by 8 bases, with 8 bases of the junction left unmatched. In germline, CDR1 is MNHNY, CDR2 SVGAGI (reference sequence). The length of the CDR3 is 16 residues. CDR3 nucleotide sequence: TGTGCCAGCAGTTCCGGACTAGCGGGGGCCAGGGATGAGCAGTTCTTC. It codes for CASSSGLAGARDEQFF.

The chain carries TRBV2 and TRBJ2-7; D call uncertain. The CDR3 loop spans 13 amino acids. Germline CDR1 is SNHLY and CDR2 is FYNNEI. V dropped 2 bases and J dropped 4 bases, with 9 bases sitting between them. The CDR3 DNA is TGTGCCAGCAGTGAACCCTGGCGGTACGAGCAGTACTTC. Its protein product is CASSEPWRYEQYF.

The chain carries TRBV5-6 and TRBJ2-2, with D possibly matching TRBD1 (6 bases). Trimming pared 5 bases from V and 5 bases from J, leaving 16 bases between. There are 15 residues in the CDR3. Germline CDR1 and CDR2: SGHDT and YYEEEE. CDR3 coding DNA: TGTGCCAGCAGGTTACAGGGAAGGGAAACCGGGGAGCTGTTTTTT. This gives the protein CASRLQGRETGELFF.

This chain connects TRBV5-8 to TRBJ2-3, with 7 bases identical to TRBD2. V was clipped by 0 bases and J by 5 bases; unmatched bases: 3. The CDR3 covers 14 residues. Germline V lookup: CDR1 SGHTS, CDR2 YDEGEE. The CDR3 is CASSLGEGRDTQYF. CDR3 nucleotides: TGTGCCAGCAGCTTGGGGGAGGGACGAGATACGCAGTATTTT.

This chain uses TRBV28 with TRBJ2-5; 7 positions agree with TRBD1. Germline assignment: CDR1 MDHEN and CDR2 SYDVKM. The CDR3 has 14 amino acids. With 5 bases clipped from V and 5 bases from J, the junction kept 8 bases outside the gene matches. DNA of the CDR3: TGTGCCAGCAGTACCCTGACAGGGCGGGAGACCCAGTACTTC. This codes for CASSTLTGRETQYF.

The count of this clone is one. DNA of the CDR3: TGTGCCAGCATTAGGGGGCAGGGAGGATTGAAAACTTTCTTT. It is translated as CASIRGQGGLKTFF. The chain is built from TRBV6-5 and TRBJ1-1; 7 bases are shared with TRBD1. V shed 7 bases, J shed 12 bases, and the junction held 17 bases outside the gene matches. The germline gives CDR1 MNHEY, CDR2 SVGAGI. This CDR3 spans 14 amino acids.

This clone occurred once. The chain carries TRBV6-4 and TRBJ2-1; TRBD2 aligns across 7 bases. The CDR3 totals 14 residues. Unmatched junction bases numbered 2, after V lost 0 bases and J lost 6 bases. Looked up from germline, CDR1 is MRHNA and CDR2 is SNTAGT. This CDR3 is CASSDSGTTNEQFF. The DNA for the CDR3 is TGTGCCAGCAGTGACTCCGGGACTACCAATGAGCAGTTCTTC.

In DNA form, the CDR3 reads TGTGCCAGCAGTTACGGTTCGAACAGGGGGCATGAGCAGTACTTC. Protein sequence: CASSYGSNRGHEQYF. The V and J genes are TRBV6-5 and TRBJ2-7, with 9 nucleotides matching TRBD1. This CDR3 has 15 amino acids. From germline, CDR1 is MNHEY and CDR2 SVGAGI. V dropped 2 bases and J dropped 7; count of bases not matched to a gene: 9.

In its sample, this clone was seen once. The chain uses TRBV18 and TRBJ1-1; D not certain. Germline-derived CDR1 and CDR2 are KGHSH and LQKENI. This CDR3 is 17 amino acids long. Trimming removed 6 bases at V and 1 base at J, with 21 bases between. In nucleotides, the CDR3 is TGTGCCAGCTCCTACAATAGCCCCGTTGGAGGGAACACTGAAGCTTTCTTT. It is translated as CASSYNSPVGGNTEAFF.